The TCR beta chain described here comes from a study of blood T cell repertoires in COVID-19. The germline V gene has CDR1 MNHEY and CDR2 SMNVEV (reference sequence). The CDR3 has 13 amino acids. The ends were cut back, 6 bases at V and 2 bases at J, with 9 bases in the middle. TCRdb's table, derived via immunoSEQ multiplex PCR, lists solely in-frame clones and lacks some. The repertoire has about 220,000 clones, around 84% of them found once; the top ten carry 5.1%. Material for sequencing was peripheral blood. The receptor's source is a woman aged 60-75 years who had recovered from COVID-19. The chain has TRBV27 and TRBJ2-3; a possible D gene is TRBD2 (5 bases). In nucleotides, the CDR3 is TGTGCCAGCAGCGAGCGGATCACAGATACGCAGTATTTT. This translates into CASSERITDTQYF.